These T cell receptor beta chains were read from a single sample in a study of identical twins. TCRdb re-analysed the 5' RACE reads in MiXCR, keeping a single row per CDR3 protein. There are roughly 750,000 distinct CDR3 sequences in the sample; 21% occur only once, and around 4.4% lies in the top ten. The sample also formed part of further work on T cells expressing NK-cell markers.

Sequenced material: PBMCs. The receptors here all came from a young woman in good health. The CDR3 runs from the conserved cysteine through the conserved F or W. Each record gives: clone size, J gene, V gene, D gene, CDR3 protein, CDR3 DNA. The D gene is left open where the match is weak. Where a row states a size, it is once, few, many or the class of an expanded clone; other rows omit it.

abundance: once; j_gene: TRBJ2-5; v_gene: TRBV5-1; d_gene: TRBD2; CDR3aa: CASSFYGGEETQYF; CDR3nt: TGCGCCAGCAGCTTCTACGGGGGGGAAGAGACCCAGTACTTC
abundance: -; j_gene: TRBJ2-5; v_gene: TRBV4-3; d_gene: -; CDR3aa: CASSQLRAVYETQYF; CDR3nt: TGCGCCAGCAGCCAACTTCGCGCCGTATATGAGACCCAGTACTTC
abundance: -; j_gene: TRBJ2-1; v_gene: TRBV20-1; d_gene: TRBD2; CDR3aa: CSASIAGGLNNEQFF; CDR3nt: TGCAGTGCTTCAATAGCGGGGGGGCTTAACAATGAGCAGTTCTTC
abundance: few; j_gene: TRBJ2-1; v_gene: TRBV29-1; d_gene: -; CDR3aa: CSVGGKSSYNEQFF; CDR3nt: TGCAGCGTAGGGGGGAAGAGCTCCTACAATGAGCAGTTCTTC
abundance: few; j_gene: TRBJ1-1; v_gene: TRBV5-6; d_gene: TRBD1; CDR3aa: CASSPRGPSRNTEAFF; CDR3nt: TGTGCCAGCAGCCCTAGGGGGCCGTCGAGGAACACTGAAGCTTTCTTT
abundance: many; j_gene: TRBJ1-1; v_gene: TRBV5-1; d_gene: -; CDR3aa: CASSLAGQGTEAFF; CDR3nt: TGCGCCAGCAGCTTGGCTGGTCAGGGGACCGAAGCTTTCTTT
abundance: -; j_gene: TRBJ2-7; v_gene: TRBV29-1; d_gene: -; CDR3aa: CSVEGTEPGQYF; CDR3nt: TGCAGCGTTGAAGGTACCGAGCCGGGGCAGTACTTC
abundance: few; j_gene: TRBJ1-1; v_gene: TRBV20-1; d_gene: -; CDR3aa: CSARVSGSPCNF; CDR3nt: TGCAGTGCTAGAGTGTCGGGGTCCCCGTGTAACTTT
abundance: -; j_gene: TRBJ2-5; v_gene: TRBV20-1; d_gene: TRBD2; CDR3aa: CSARDQGLAGDGETQYF; CDR3nt: TGCAGTGCTAGAGATCAAGGACTAGCGGGAGACGGGGAGACCCAGTACTTC
abundance: -; j_gene: TRBJ2-7; v_gene: TRBV11-3; d_gene: TRBD1; CDR3aa: CASSSRTGFYEQYF; CDR3nt: TGTGCCAGCAGCTCCCGGACAGGCTTCTACGAGCAGTACTTC
abundance: -; j_gene: TRBJ2-5; v_gene: TRBV5-1; d_gene: -; CDR3aa: CASSLGPAGKETQYF; CDR3nt: TGCGCCAGCAGCTTGGGGCCCGCAGGGAAAGAGACCCAGTACTTC
abundance: -; j_gene: TRBJ2-7; v_gene: TRBV6-2/TRBV6-3; d_gene: TRBD1; CDR3aa: CASNRGHEQYF; CDR3nt: TGTGCCAGCAACAGGGGTCACGAGCAGTACTTC
abundance: many; j_gene: TRBJ2-7; v_gene: TRBV2; d_gene: -; CDR3aa: CASRDDPTYEQYF; CDR3nt: TGTGCCAGCAGGGACGATCCAACCTACGAGCAGTACTTC
abundance: -; j_gene: TRBJ2-7; v_gene: TRBV7-9; d_gene: TRBD1; CDR3aa: CASSLTGGMEEQYF; CDR3nt: TGTGCCAGCAGCTTGACAGGGGGTATGGAAGAGCAGTACTTC
abundance: few; j_gene: TRBJ1-1; v_gene: TRBV20-1; d_gene: -; CDR3aa: CSASFPGNWAFF; CDR3nt: TGCAGTGCTAGTTTTCCGGGGAATTGGGCTTTCTTT
abundance: few; j_gene: TRBJ2-1; v_gene: TRBV7-2; d_gene: -; CDR3aa: CASSYPGHRYNEQFF; CDR3nt: TGTGCCAGCAGCTATCCGGGACACCGATACAATGAGCAGTTCTTC
abundance: -; j_gene: TRBJ2-5; v_gene: TRBV10-1; d_gene: -; CDR3aa: CASSDASGIPETQYF; CDR3nt: TGCGCCAGCAGTGATGCCTCAGGGATCCCAGAGACCCAGTACTTC
abundance: many; j_gene: TRBJ2-1; v_gene: TRBV25-1; d_gene: TRBD2; CDR3aa: CASSNSGGEQFF; CDR3nt: TGTGCCAGCAGTAATAGCGGGGGAGAGCAGTTCTTC
abundance: -; j_gene: TRBJ1-1; v_gene: TRBV7-8; d_gene: TRBD1; CDR3aa: CASSSQTGITEAFF; CDR3nt: TGTGCCAGCAGCTCCCAGACAGGGATCACTGAAGCTTTCTTT
abundance: -; j_gene: TRBJ1-5; v_gene: TRBV20-1; d_gene: -; CDR3aa: CSASRQEHQPQHF; CDR3nt: TGCAGTGCTAGCCGACAGGAGCATCAGCCCCAGCATTTT
abundance: few; j_gene: TRBJ2-7; v_gene: TRBV20-1; d_gene: -; CDR3aa: CSAGGLRPYEQYF; CDR3nt: TGCAGTGCTGGAGGGCTGAGACCCTACGAGCAGTACTTC
abundance: many; j_gene: TRBJ2-7; v_gene: TRBV20-1; d_gene: TRBD2; CDR3aa: CSARVRAGGFYEQYF; CDR3nt: TGCAGTGCCAGGGTGAGAGCGGGAGGGTTTTACGAGCAGTACTTC
abundance: -; j_gene: TRBJ2-3; v_gene: TRBV20-1; d_gene: -; CDR3aa: CSARDDESDTQYF; CDR3nt: TGCAGTGCTAGAGATGACGAGTCAGATACGCAGTATTTT
abundance: -; j_gene: TRBJ1-1; v_gene: TRBV10-3; d_gene: TRBD1; CDR3aa: CAISRQGIEAFF; CDR3nt: TGTGCCATCAGTCGACAGGGAATTGAAGCTTTCTTT
abundance: -; j_gene: TRBJ2-2; v_gene: TRBV5-1; d_gene: -; CDR3aa: CASSRRGQIPNTGELFF; CDR3nt: TGCGCCAGCAGCCGGCGAGGACAGATTCCGAACACCGGGGAGCTGTTTTTT
abundance: many; j_gene: TRBJ2-5; v_gene: TRBV20-1; d_gene: TRBD2; CDR3aa: CSARDDEPTSGRTQETQYF; CDR3nt: TGCAGTGCTAGAGATGATGAACCGACTAGCGGGAGGACTCAAGAGACCCAGTACTTC
abundance: few; j_gene: TRBJ1-1; v_gene: TRBV6-1; d_gene: -; CDR3aa: CASMGPLSTEAFF; CDR3nt: TGTGCCAGCATGGGCCCATTGAGCACTGAAGCTTTCTTT
abundance: few; j_gene: TRBJ2-3; v_gene: TRBV29-1; d_gene: TRBD2; CDR3aa: CSVTLAGTDTQYF; CDR3nt: TGCAGCGTTACACTAGCGGGGACAGATACGCAGTATTTT
abundance: -; j_gene: TRBJ1-6; v_gene: TRBV6-5; d_gene: TRBD1; CDR3aa: CASTRQGSPLHF; CDR3nt: TGTGCCAGCACCCGACAGGGGTCACCCCTCCACTTT
abundance: -; j_gene: TRBJ2-2; v_gene: TRBV10-3; d_gene: -; CDR3aa: CAITASPDGNTGELFF; CDR3nt: TGTGCCATCACGGCTTCTCCGGACGGGAACACCGGGGAGCTGTTTTTT
abundance: -; j_gene: TRBJ1-6; v_gene: TRBV9; d_gene: -; CDR3aa: CASSVGQSTGSPLHF; CDR3nt: TGTGCCAGCAGCGTCGGACAGTCGACGGGCTCACCCCTCCACTTT
abundance: few; j_gene: TRBJ2-7; v_gene: TRBV29-1; d_gene: -; CDR3aa: CSFLRGDSYEQYF; CDR3nt: TGCAGCTTCCTCAGGGGGGACTCCTACGAGCAGTACTTC
abundance: -; j_gene: TRBJ2-5; v_gene: TRBV18; d_gene: -; CDR3aa: CASSRATEETQYF; CDR3nt: TGTGCCAGCTCCCGAGCGACGGAAGAGACCCAGTACTTC
abundance: few; j_gene: TRBJ2-7; v_gene: TRBV12-3/TRBV12-4; d_gene: TRBD2; CDR3aa: CASSSGGGVFHEQYF; CDR3nt: TGTGCCAGCAGTTCGGGCGGGGGTGTATTCCACGAGCAGTACTTC
abundance: few; j_gene: TRBJ2-7; v_gene: TRBV15; d_gene: -; CDR3aa: CATSRDLLMERPSYEQYF; CDR3nt: TGTGCCACCAGCAGAGATTTATTAATGGAGCGGCCCTCCTACGAGCAGTACTTC
abundance: few; j_gene: TRBJ1-5; v_gene: TRBV6-5; d_gene: TRBD1; CDR3aa: CASSYPDRVNNQPQHF; CDR3nt: TGTGCCAGCAGTTACCCGGACAGGGTCAATAATCAGCCCCAGCATTTT
abundance: -; j_gene: TRBJ2-7; v_gene: TRBV9; d_gene: -; CDR3aa: CASSATGSLYF; CDR3nt: TGTGCCAGCAGCGCCACAGGGAGTTTGTACTTC
abundance: few; j_gene: TRBJ1-2; v_gene: TRBV5-1; d_gene: -; CDR3aa: CASSSSDGTGGYTF; CDR3nt: TGCGCCAGCAGCTCTTCGGACGGGACGGGGGGCTACACCTTC
abundance: few; j_gene: TRBJ1-3; v_gene: TRBV12-3/TRBV12-4; d_gene: -; CDR3aa: CASTSLSGNTIYF; CDR3nt: TGTGCCAGCACTTCTCTCTCTGGAAACACCATATATTTT
abundance: few; j_gene: TRBJ2-7; v_gene: TRBV12-3/TRBV12-4; d_gene: -; CDR3aa: CASSPPSLGEQYF; CDR3nt: TGTGCCAGCAGTCCCCCCTCCCTCGGCGAGCAGTACTTC
abundance: few; j_gene: TRBJ2-7; v_gene: TRBV20-1; d_gene: TRBD2; CDR3aa: CSAREFLSGEDEQYF; CDR3nt: TGCAGTGCTAGGGAATTCCTTAGCGGGGAGGACGAGCAGTACTTC
abundance: -; j_gene: TRBJ1-2; v_gene: TRBV7-9; d_gene: -; CDR3aa: CASSVSRGSDYGYTF; CDR3nt: TGTGCCAGCAGCGTCAGTAGGGGAAGCGACTATGGCTACACCTTC
abundance: few; j_gene: TRBJ1-1; v_gene: TRBV20-1; d_gene: -; CDR3aa: CSARDSRQDRRDTEAFF; CDR3nt: TGCAGTGCTAGAGATTCGAGACAAGATCGTCGGGACACTGAAGCTTTCTTT
abundance: -; j_gene: TRBJ2-1; v_gene: TRBV5-5; d_gene: -; CDR3aa: CASSLLLHNEQFF; CDR3nt: TGTGCCAGCAGCTTGTTACTCCACAATGAGCAGTTCTTC
abundance: -; j_gene: TRBJ1-2; v_gene: TRBV30; d_gene: -; CDR3aa: CAWSDLGYYGYTF; CDR3nt: TGTGCCTGGAGTGACCTCGGGTACTATGGCTACACCTTC
abundance: many; j_gene: TRBJ2-2; v_gene: TRBV29-1; d_gene: TRBD1; CDR3aa: CSVLDRTNTGELFF; CDR3nt: TGCAGCGTTCTGGACAGGACCAACACCGGGGAGCTGTTTTTT
abundance: -; j_gene: TRBJ2-5; v_gene: TRBV20-1; d_gene: TRBD2; CDR3aa: CSAGRIETQYF; CDR3nt: TGCAGCGCCGGGAGGATAGAGACCCAGTACTTC
abundance: -; j_gene: TRBJ2-1; v_gene: TRBV5-1; d_gene: -; CDR3aa: CASSLAYPSGDEQFF; CDR3nt: TGCGCCAGCAGCTTGGCCTACCCCTCCGGGGATGAGCAGTTCTTC
abundance: once; j_gene: TRBJ1-1; v_gene: TRBV20-1; d_gene: -; CDR3aa: CSAGGGRNTEAFF; CDR3nt: TGCAGTGCGGGTGGGGGTAGGAACACTGAAGCTTTCTTT